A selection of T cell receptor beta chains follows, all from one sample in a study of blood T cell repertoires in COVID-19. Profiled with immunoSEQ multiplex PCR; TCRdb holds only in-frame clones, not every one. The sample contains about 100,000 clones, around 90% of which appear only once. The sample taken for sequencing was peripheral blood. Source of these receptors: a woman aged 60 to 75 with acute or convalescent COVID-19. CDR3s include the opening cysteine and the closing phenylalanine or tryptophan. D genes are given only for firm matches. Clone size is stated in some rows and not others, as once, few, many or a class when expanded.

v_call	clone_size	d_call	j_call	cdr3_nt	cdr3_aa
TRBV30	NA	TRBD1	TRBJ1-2	TGTGCCTGGTCAGAACAGGGGACCTATGGCTACACCTTC	CAWSEQGTYGYTF
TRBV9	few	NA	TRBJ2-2	TGTGCCAGCAACTTACTAGGATCCGGGGAGCTGTTTTTT	CASNLLGSGELFF
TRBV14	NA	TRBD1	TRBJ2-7	TGTGCCAGCAGCCGCGCCGGGACAGCAATTTCCTACGAGCAGTACTTC	CASSRAGTAISYEQYF
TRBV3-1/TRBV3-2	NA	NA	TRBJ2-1	TGTGCCAGCAGCCCAGAGTGGGCTCCCGGCGATGAGCAGTTCTTC	CASSPEWAPGDEQFF
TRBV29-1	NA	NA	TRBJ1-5	TGCAGCGTCGGACAGCCAAATCAGCCCCAGCATTTT	CSVGQPNQPQHF
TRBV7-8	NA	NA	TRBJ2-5	TGTGCCAGCAGCCCGGTCCAAACCCAGTACTTC	CASSPVQTQYF
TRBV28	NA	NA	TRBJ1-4	TGTGCCAGCAGCAACAAAGGGACACACGGGATGTTTTTT	CASSNKGTHGMFF
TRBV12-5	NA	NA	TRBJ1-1	TGTGCTAGTGGCCCCAGCGGGGGCACTGAAGCTTTCTTT	CASGPSGGTEAFF
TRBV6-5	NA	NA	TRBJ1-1	TGTGCCAGCACCCCCGGCTTCCCGAGGTCCACTGAAGCTTTCTTT	CASTPGFPRSTEAFF
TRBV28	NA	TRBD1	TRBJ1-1	TGTGCCAGCAGTGTTGGGACAGTGAACACTGAAGCTTTCTTT	CASSVGTVNTEAFF
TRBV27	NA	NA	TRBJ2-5	TGTGCCAGCGCTCGGCGGGGCGAGACCCAGTACTTC	CASARRGETQYF
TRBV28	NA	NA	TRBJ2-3	TGTGCCAGCAGCTCTGGCACAGATACGCAGTATTTT	CASSSGTDTQYF
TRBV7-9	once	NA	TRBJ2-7	TGTGCCAGCAGCCCCCCAGGGGAAACCTACGAGCAGTACTTC	CASSPPGETYEQYF
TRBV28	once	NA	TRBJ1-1	TGTGCCAGCAGCCCCAGCGGGGGACATGAAGCTTTCTTT	CASSPSGGHEAFF
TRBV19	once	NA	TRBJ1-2	TGTGCCAGTAGTACCCCCGGGACAAAAGCAGATGGCTACACCTTC	CASSTPGTKADGYTF